The present T cell receptor (beta chain) was sequenced within a study of technical replicates of blood from several donors. The data were produced by immunoSEQ multiplex PCR, yet TCRdb's version contains in-frame clones alone and is incomplete. The sample has 100,000 or so clones, 95% seen once. This CDR3 is built from 12 residues. The V gene's germline CDR1 is SGHDT and CDR2 YYEEEE. V was trimmed by 0 bases and J by 6 bases, leaving 5 bases between them. This clonotype originated in a human donor in good health. The chain uses TRBV5-6 and TRBJ2-3; no clear D. The sample was T cells isolated from PBMCs. CDR3 protein: CASSLVGDTQYF. CDR3 nucleotide sequence: TGTGCCAGCAGCTTGGTCGGGGATACGCAGTATTTT.